This T cell receptor beta chain emerged from a study of beta chain features in type 1 diabetes. Study-wide background: Healthy donors resembled patients in age, gender and cell yields.

Expressed TCRB transcripts got sequenced, as all isolated RNA was reverse transcribed. Produced via immunoSEQ multiplex PCR; TCRdb's table is partial and in-frame only. The sample has roughly 140,000 clones, under 13% seen once; the top ten hold around 0.5%. Staining for CD45RO/CCR7/CD25/CD127/CD95/CD27 allowed sorting of CD4+ naive, central memory, regulatory and stem cell-like memory cells. As regards this clone: Its antigen remains unknown.

Findings and limits, study-wide: VDJ junctions from type 1 diabetes patients carried fewer insertions and larger deletions. Moderate yet significant TCRB CDR3 shortening was seen in Type 1 diabetes patients in all four CD4+ subsets. Whether HLA type affects TCRB rearrangement stayed undetermined in the present work.

The TCR originated in a young man with type 1 diabetes. Specimen: central memory CD4+ T cells from blood.

The CDR3 nucleotides are TGTGCCAGTAGTATTAGGGAGGATCAGCCCCAGCATTTT. Encoded protein: CASSIREDQPQHF. The chain recombines TRBV19 with TRBJ1-5; D is unclear. Between the trimmed V and J ends, which lost 3 bases and 5 bases, there was a span of 8 bases. Germline V gene data show CDR1 as LNHDA and CDR2 as SQIVND (reference sequence). CDR3 size: 13 residues.